Listed below are T cell receptor beta chains from one sample, sequenced in a study of tumor and adjacent non-tumor tissue in lung cancer. One entry per CDR3 protein results from TCRdb running MiXCR on the multiplex PCR reads. The sample includes 98,000 or so distinct CDR3 sequences, roughly 80% of them seen just once. Sequenced sample: distant non-tumor lung tissue. These TCRs come from a man between 60 and 75 years old with small cell lung cancer. CDR3s include the opening cysteine and the closing phenylalanine or tryptophan. The D gene is left open where the match is weak. Part of the rows lack a size; the others show once, few, many or a class for expanded clones.

size	length	V	J	D	DNA	CDR3
.	15	TRBV6-5	TRBJ2-5	.	TGTACCGGCAGTTACTCGGGTGGGGGTCGGGAGACCCAATACTTC	CTGSYSGGGRETQYF
many	14	TRBV5-4	TRBJ2-3	.	TGTGCCAGCAGCTTGGGCGGGAGCACAGATACGCAGTATTTT	CASSLGGSTDTQYF
once	15	TRBV6-5	TRBJ2-3	.	TGTGCCAGCAGAGGTCTGGGGCATCACACAGATACGCAGTATTTT	CASRGLGHHTDTQYF
.	15	TRBV29-1	TRBJ2-1	.	TGCAGCGTTGAATTAGCGGTCAATCCCTACAATGAGCAGCTGTTC	CSVELAVNPYNEQLF
.	13	TRBV29-1	TRBJ1-5	.	TGCAACGCGAGGGCAGGCACTAATCAGCCCCAACATTTT	CNARAGTNQPQHF
.	17	TRBV6-5	TRBJ1-6	.	TGTGCCAGCGGTTATAAGCTCCCCGGACAGTCCGATTCACCCCTCCACTTT	CASGYKLPGQSDSPLHF
few	13	TRBV5-1	TRBJ1-1	.	TGCGCCAGCAGCTTTGAGGGGAGCACTGAAGCTTTCTTT	CASSFEGSTEAFF
.	15	TRBV28	TRBJ2-7	.	TGTGCCAGCAGTTTGGTCCTCGGAAACTCCTACGAGCAGTACTTC	CASSLVLGNSYEQYF
.	13	TRBV4-1	TRBJ2-3	.	TGCGTCAGCAGCCAGGGGATGTCTCAGTCCCAGTATTTT	CVSSQGMSQSQYF
.	13	TRBV11-1	TRBJ2-5	.	TGTGCCAGCAGATTACTACTTCAAGAGACCCAGTACTTC	CASRLLLQETQYF
.	13	TRBV29-1	TRBJ1-1	.	TGCAGCGTTGGATCTGAGGGGGGGACTGGAGCTTTCTTT	CSVGSEGGTGAFF
.	13	TRBV12-3/TRBV12-4	TRBJ2-2	.	TGTGCCGGTAACTCAGGGGGGCCCGGGGAGCTGTTTTTT	CAGNSGGPGELFF
once	15	TRBV11-2	TRBJ2-3	.	TGTGCCATCAACTCCGGAGGGATTGCGGGACATATGCAGTATTTT	CAINSGGIAGHMQYF
.	14	TRBV11-2	TRBJ2-1	.	TGTGCCAGGCAGAAACGGCAGGGCGACGATGAGCAGTTATTC	CARQKRQGDDEQLF
once	15	TRBV6-5	TRBJ2-1	.	TGTGCCAGCAATTGCTCTGGGGGAGTGGGTAATGAGCACTTCTTC	CASNCSGGVGNEHFF
many	16	TRBV29-1	TRBJ2-3	TRBD2	TGCAGCGCGGAAGGGAGCGGGAGCGTTAGCACAGATACGCAGTATTTT	CSAEGSGSVSTDTQYF
.	16	TRBV5-6	TRBJ1-1	TRBD1	TGTGCCGGCAACTTGGCATCCGGGACAGCGAACACTGAAGCTTCCTTT	CAGNLASGTANTEASF
.	17	TRBV4-1	TRBJ2-3	TRBD1	TGCGCCAGCAGCCATGATGGGACAGTCCTTAGCACAGATACACAGTATTTT	CASSHDGTVLSTDTQYF
.	16	TRBV4-2	TRBJ2-2	.	TGTGCTAGCAGCCAAGTTCTGAGGACCAACACCGGGAAGCTGTTTTTT	CASSQVLRTNTGKLFF
.	13	TRBV6-2/TRBV6-3	TRBJ1-2	.	TGTGCCAGCAGCCCGATTGGGGTTGTCGGCTACACATTC	CASSPIGVVGYTF
.	13	TRBV5-1	TRBJ2-2	.	TGCGCCAGCAGCGGGGACGTCACCGGGGAGCTGTTTTTT	CASSGDVTGELFF
many	13	TRBV7-8	TRBJ2-6	.	TGTGCCAGCAGCGTCTCTGGGGCCAACGTCCTGACTTTC	CASSVSGANVLTF
.	12	TRBV29-1	TRBJ2-3	TRBD2	TGCTACGTTGCCGTCCAGCGGGAGGTGCAGTATTTT	CYVAVQREVQYF
.	14	TRBV11-2	TRBJ2-3	.	TGTGTCAGCAGCTTAATGGGCGAGGCAGATACGCAGTATTTT	CVSSLMGEADTQYF
.	14	TRBV6-2/TRBV6-3	TRBJ1-5	TRBD1	TGTGCCACTACTCCGGGACAGTGTAATCAGGCCCAGCATTTT	CATTPGQCNQAQHF
.	13	TRBV12-3/TRBV12-4	TRBJ1-2	.	TGTGTCAGTAGCCTAGACAGGAACTATGGCTACACCTTC	CVSSLDRNYGYTF
.	13	TRBV6-6	TRBJ1-1	TRBD1	TGTATCAGCAGCGATCGACAGGGCACTGAAGCTTTCTTT	CISSDRQGTEAFF
.	16	TRBV6-5	TRBJ1-4	.	TGTACCAGCACGACGAAGAATTCAGCAACTAATGAAAAACTGTTTTTT	CTSTTKNSATNEKLFF
.	15	TRBV5-4	TRBJ2-6	.	TGTGTCAGCAGCCTGCGGAACCCTGGGGCCAACATCCTGACTTTC	CVSSLRNPGANILTF
.	11	TRBV20-1	TRBJ2-7	.	TGCAGTGCTCTACGGGCCTACGAGCGGTATTTC	CSALRAYERYF
once	14	TRBV4-2	TRBJ2-1	.	TGTGTCAGCAGCCAAGTGGGGGGGCAAGAGACCCAGTTCTTC	CVSSQVGGQETQFF
.	12	TRBV4-1	TRBJ2-5	.	TGCGCCAGCAGCACAGGCAGGGAGACCCAGTACTTC	CASSTGRETQYF
few	15	TRBV11-2	TRBJ2-7	TRBD1	TGTGCCAGCAGCACCGGGACAGGGCGCACCTACGAGCAGTACTTC	CASSTGTGRTYEQYF
.	13	TRBV5-4	TRBJ2-3	.	TGTACCAGCAGCCAGCTGACAGCAGATACGCAGTATTTT	CTSSQLTADTQYF
.	14	TRBV6-5	TRBJ2-3	.	TGTGCCAGTCATAGTGGAATTGGCACAGATACGCAGTATTTT	CASHSGIGTDTQYF
.	13	TRBV11-3	TRBJ2-5	.	TGTGCCTGCGTCCGGGGGCCTCAAGAGACCCAGTACTTC	CACVRGPQETQYF
.	13	TRBV4-2	TRBJ2-5	.	TGTGCCAGCAGCCAAGAAGAGGAAGAGAGCCAGTACTTC	CASSQEEEESQYF
.	15	TRBV4-2	TRBJ2-5	.	TGTGCGAGCAGCCAAGGGACTCAGCTACAAAAGATCCAGTATTTC	CASSQGTQLQKIQYF
once	11	TRBV29-1	TRBJ2-5	.	TGCAGCCACGGAGCTCATGGGACCCAGTACTTC	CSHGAHGTQYF
.	13	TRBV4-1	TRBJ1-5	.	TGCGCCAACAGCCAGGGGATCTCTCAGCCCCAGCAATTT	CANSQGISQPQQF
.	14	TRBV29-1	TRBJ1-1	TRBD1	TGCAGCGGGGGACAGGGACAAGTGGGCTCTAAAGTTTTCTTT	CSGGQGQVGSKVFF
.	14	TRBV7-3	TRBJ1-2	.	TGTGCCAGCAGCTCAAACGGAGATAGTAATGGCTACACCTTC	CASSSNGDSNGYTF
.	15	TRBV11-2	TRBJ1-6	.	TGTGCCAGCAGCTTACTGCACGGTCAGATCTTACTCCTCCACTTT	CASSLLHGQILLLHF
many	15	TRBV25-1	TRBJ2-5	.	TGTGCCAGCAGTGAACAGGGCATGTCCCAAGAGACCCAGTACTTC	CASSEQGMSQETQYF
once	16	TRBV11-2	TRBJ2-1	TRBD2	TGTGCCACCAGCTTAATTGGGAGGGGCTCCCACATTGAGCAGTTATTC	CATSLIGRGSHIEQLF
.	15	TRBV5-1	TRBJ2-1	.	TGCGCCAGCAGCTGGGTTGTGGGACAAAACAATAAGCAGTTCTTC	CASSWVVGQNNKQFF
once	14	TRBV29-1	TRBJ1-1	.	TGTAGCGTTGAGGATGACAGGATGGGCACTGAAGCTTTCTTT	CSVEDDRMGTEAFF
.	18	TRBV6-1	TRBJ2-3	.	TGTGCCAGCAGCTCCCTATGTGCGGGACTCTTGGGCTCGGATCAGCAGTATTTT	CASSSLCAGLLGSDQQYF
.	14	TRBV10-2	TRBJ2-2	.	TGCGCCAACAGTGTTAGCATATCCACCGGGGAGCTGTTTTTT	CANSVSISTGELFF
.	15	TRBV6-1	TRBJ2-7	.	TGTGCCAGCAGTGAAGTCGGAGGTTCCCCTTACAAGCAGTACTTC	CASSEVGGSPYKQYF
.	12	TRBV10-3	TRBJ2-3	.	TGTGCCATCAATGGCGACGCACATACACAGTATTTT	CAINGDAHTQYF
.	13	TRBV4-2	TRBJ2-1	.	TGTACCAGCAGCCAAGATTTCAGCGGTGAGCAGTTCTTC	CTSSQDFSGEQFF
once	15	TRBV11-2	TRBJ1-4	TRBD1	TGTGCCAGCAGTCCCCTGGACAGGTCTAATGAAAAACTGTTTTTT	CASSPLDRSNEKLFF
once	14	TRBV5-6	TRBJ1-1	.	TGTGCCAGTAGCTTAAGACAGCTCAACACTGAAGCTTTCTTT	CASSLRQLNTEAFF
many	13	TRBV20-1	TRBJ1-5	.	TGCAGTGCTAGATCTGATAGCAATCAGCCCCAGCATTTT	CSARSDSNQPQHF
.	15	TRBV14	TRBJ2-1	.	TGTGCCAGCAGCATCCGACGGGGCTCCTACAATGAGCAGTTCTTC	CASSIRRGSYNEQFF
.	15	TRBV12-3/TRBV12-4	TRBJ2-7	.	TGTGCCAGCAGTTGGGCCCACCGAGGGTACTACGATCAGTACTTC	CASSWAHRGYYDQYF
.	13	TRBV29-1	TRBJ2-3	.	TGCAGCGTTGAGAACCGGGGCGCAGATACGCGGTATTTT	CSVENRGADTRYF
many	13	TRBV30	TRBJ2-3	.	TGTGCCTGGAGAAAGGTTAGCACAGATACGCAGTATTTT	CAWRKVSTDTQYF
.	17	TRBV6-5	TRBJ1-1	TRBD1	TGTGCCAGCTGTTACGCCGCAGGGGGCCATGGATGGACTGAAGCTTTCTTT	CASCYAAGGHGWTEAFF